These 30 T cell receptor beta chains were all obtained from the same sample, sequenced in a study of T cells in Graves' hyperthyroidism and ophthalmopathy. TCR beta CDR3 regions were amplified from RNA. TCR CDR3 underwent first-round RT-PCR with the HTBI primer set. Each CDR3 protein gets one entry after TCRdb re-called the multiplex PCR reads with MiXCR. The data contain hundreds of thousands of distinct CDR3 sequences, 13% to 15% of them singletons. The material sequenced was blood. The receptors here all came from a woman aged 18-30 years with Graves' hyperthyroidism.

There are many counts of this clonotype. The chain links TRBV15 to TRBJ2-7; 7 nucleotides line up with TRBD1. CDR3 length equals 17 residues. The germline V gene has CDR1 LNHNV and CDR2 YYDKDF (reference sequence). J gave up 3 bases and V 0 bases, and 11 bases lay outside the gene matches. As DNA, the CDR3 is TGTGCCACCAGCAGAGATTTAGCCGGGACAGCGTTCTACGAGCAGTACTTC. Its protein product is CATSRDLAGTAFYEQYF.

This clonotype was seen ten or more times. The rearrangement links TRBV3-1 to TRBJ1-2; D unresolved. V lost 2 bases and J 7 bases, leaving 14 bases between the germline ends. From germline, CDR1 is LGHDT and CDR2 YNNKEL (reference sequence). The CDR3 is made up of 14 amino acids. CDR3 sequence (DNA): TGTGCCAGCAGCCAAAGGGAAGGCGGACTTGGCTACACCTTC. It encodes CASSQREGGLGYTF.

CDR3 sequence: CASRKAGVQEQYF. Written as DNA, the CDR3 is TGTGCCAGTAGAAAAGCGGGAGTTCAAGAGCAGTACTTC. The V and J genes are TRBV19 and TRBJ2-7; TRBD2 matches 8 bases. Trimming at V came to 6 bases and at J to 7 bases, leaving 8 bases not matched to a gene. The germline V gene has CDR1 LNHDA and CDR2 SQIVND (reference sequence). The CDR3 has 13 residues.

This clonotype was detected ten times or more. V and J are TRBV29-1 and TRBJ2-7, with 9 bases that match TRBD1. V lost 7 bases, J lost 5 bases, and 9 bases stayed unmatched. CDR1 SQVTM and CDR2 ANQGSEA come from the germline V gene. This CDR3 contains 13 residues. The CDR3 is CSAPGQGDHEQYF. The CDR3 nucleotides read TGCAGCGCCCCGGGACAGGGAGACCACGAGCAGTACTTC.

This clonotype occurred many times. The chain couples TRBV3-1 to TRBJ2-7; 13 bases map to TRBD2. V shed 4 bases and J 11 bases; nucleotides not matched to a gene: 5. Germline CDR1 and CDR2: LGHDT and YNNKEL (reference sequence). The length of the CDR3 is 13 residues. CDR3 sequence (DNA): TGTGCCAGCAGCCCCGGACTAGCGGGAGAGGAGTACTTC. This translates into CASSPGLAGEEYF.

On this clonotype: A clone one base away is much larger, so this may be a read error. The gene calls are TRBV2 and TRBJ2-7, with a tentative D call TRBD1 (6 bases). This CDR3 has 15 amino acids. The V end was cut by 6 bases, the J end by 7 bases, with 22 bases between. The germline V gene has CDR1 SNHLY and CDR2 FYNNEI. In nucleotides, the CDR3 is TGTGCCAGCAGATCTACAGGGATCCTAGTTGGTGAGCAGTACTTC. Protein: CASRSTGILVGEQYF.

This clonotype was seen only a few times. This chain links TRBV18 with TRBJ2-7; 9 bases align to TRBD1. Looked up from germline, CDR1 is KGHSH and CDR2 is LQKENI. The CDR3 contains 15 residues. With 3 bases clipped from V and 2 bases from J, the junction kept 5 bases outside the gene matches. CDR3 DNA sequence: TGTGCCAGCTCACCTCGGACAGGGGCAACCTACGAGCAGTACTTC. It specifies CASSPRTGATYEQYF.

This clonotype was observed at least ten times. The V and J genes are TRBV15 and TRBJ2-7; D gene unclear. The CDR3 has 17 amino acids. Trimming shortened V by 0 bases and J by 2 bases, and 17 bases separated the two germline ends. CDR1 is LNHNV and CDR2 is YYDKDF in the germline V gene (reference sequence). The CDR3 region is CATSRDPRAGPPYEQYF. Written as DNA, the CDR3 is TGTGCCACCAGCAGAGATCCACGGGCAGGCCCCCCCTACGAGCAGTACTTC.

This clonotype came up a few times. This chain connects TRBV5-8 to TRBJ1-2; weak D call: TRBD1 (5 bases). CDR1 SGHTS and CDR2 YDEGEE come from the germline V gene. There are 17 residues in the CDR3. V was cut by 4 bases and J by 4 bases, with 23 bases left in between. Here the CDR3 reads CASSQGVGRDVLYGYTF. The CDR3 DNA follows: TGTGCCAGCAGCCAGGGCGTCGGTCGGGATGTCCTCTATGGCTACACCTTC.

Concerning this clonotype itself: A much larger clonotype is one base distant, so this may be a read error. The chain joins TRBV11-2 to TRBJ2-7; 10 nucleotides match TRBD2. This CDR3 spans 16 amino acids. Germline V lookup: CDR1 SGHAT, CDR2 FQNNGV. With V trimmed by 11 bases and J by 6 bases, 19 bases remained unmatched. The CDR3 DNA reads as TGTGCCGGCACCGAGCGGGAATCAGCGGGAGGGCCCGAGCAGTACTTC. Residues: CAGTERESAGGPEQYF.

The table lists this clonotype with a few counts. The V and J genes are TRBV15 and TRBJ2-1; D ambiguous. This CDR3 is 11 amino acids long. Trimming took off 1 base at V and 8 bases at J, with 3 bases between the two ends. Germline lookup yields CDR1 LNHNV and CDR2 YYDKDF (reference sequence). Here the CDR3 reads CATSRGDEQFF. CDR3 nucleotides: TGTGCCACCAGCAGAGGAGATGAGCAGTTCTTC.

This clonotype was detected ten times or more. This chain links TRBV18 with TRBJ1-1; no clear D gene. The germline V gene has CDR1 KGHSH and CDR2 LQKENI. CDR3 size: 15 residues. Trimming removed 3 bases from V and 0 bases from J, with 11 bases in between. The CDR3 coding sequence is TGTGCCAGCTCACCGGCAGCCCAGATGAACACTGAAGCTTTCTTT. Protein: CASSPAAQMNTEAFF.

This clonotype was detected ten times or more. The chain joins TRBV30 to TRBJ1-1; no clear D. V was trimmed by 3 bases and J by 4 bases, leaving 18 bases between them. The CDR3 extends over 15 amino acids. Germline assignment: CDR1 GTSNPN and CDR2 SVGIG (reference sequence). CDR3 in DNA: TGTGCCTGGAGGGTCCCGAGAGGGCCGGTCACTGAAGCTTTCTTT. Amino acids: CAWRVPRGPVTEAFF.

This clonotype has at least ten counts. The genes are TRBV7-2 and TRBJ1-6; no firm D call. V shed 4 bases and J shed 14 bases, with 15 bases lying between them. Looked up from germline, CDR1 is SGHTA and CDR2 is FQGNSA. The CDR3 loop spans 13 amino acids. CDR3 amino acids: CASSSITFDTLHF. The CDR3 nucleotides read TGTGCCAGCAGCTCGATAACTTTTGACACCCTCCACTTT.

This clonotype was observed many times. This chain joins TRBV12-3 or TRBV12-4 and TRBJ1-5, with a possible D match to TRBD1 (5 bases). The germline V and J ends were trimmed by 0 bases and 5 bases, with 8 bases remaining between them. The CDR3 covers 14 residues. CDR3 in DNA: TGTGCCAGCAGTTTAGCGGGACCCTATCAGCCCCAGCATTTT. This sequence encodes CASSLAGPYQPQHF.

This clonotype was counted ten times or more. V gene TRBV18 combines with J gene TRBJ2-7, with 7 bases matching TRBD2. This CDR3 has 14 residues. Germline V gene sequence: CDR1 KGHSH, CDR2 LQKENI. V gave up 5 bases and J gave up 2 bases; unmatched junction bases: 6. CDR3 in DNA: TGTGCCAGCTCATGGGCGGGAGAGACCTACGAGCAGTACTTC. Amino acid sequence: CASSWAGETYEQYF.

This clonotype was detected a few times. The chain uses TRBV28 and TRBJ2-1, with 14 bases identical to TRBD2. This CDR3 is built from 14 residues. In germline, CDR1 is MDHEN, CDR2 SYDVKM. The V segment lost 8 bases and the J segment 9 bases; nucleotides outside the gene matches: 6. In DNA form, the CDR3 reads TGTGCCAGCCTAGGGACTAGCGGGAGAACTGAGCAGTTCTTC. This gives the protein CASLGTSGRTEQFF.

This clonotype was counted ten times or more. This sequence joins TRBV2 and TRBJ2-7; the match to TRBD1 covers 11 bases. The CDR3 totals 14 residues. J lost 6 bases, V lost 3 bases, and 4 bases had no gene match. Germline loops: CDR1 SNHLY, CDR2 FYNNEI. CDR3 in DNA: TGTGCCAGCAGTGAGAAGGACAGGGGGCCCGAGCAGTACTTC. Protein sequence: CASSEKDRGPEQYF.

This clonotype showed up many times. A read error may account for a junction end that differs from germline. The chain uses TRBV7-8 and TRBJ2-5, with 11 bases fitting TRBD2. Germline CDR1 is SGHVS and CDR2 is FQNEAQ. This CDR3 spans 16 amino acids. DNA for the CDR3: TGTGTCAGCAGCTACCCGGGACTAGCGGCGCAAGAGACCCAGTACTTC. As protein: CVSSYPGLAAQETQYF.

This CDR3 is CASSLSGSHSNQPQHF. In DNA, the CDR3 is TGCGCCAGCAGCTTGTCAGGTTCCCATAGCAATCAGCCCCAGCATTTT. This chain joins TRBV5-1 and TRBJ1-5; D unclear. The CDR3 has 16 residues. V was trimmed by 1 base and J by 0 bases, leaving 11 bases between them. Germline values: CDR1 SGHRS, CDR2 YFSETQ.

To note about this clonotype: A clone one base away is much larger, so this may be a read error. Likely a read error: the CDR3 ends without its conserved phenylalanine or tryptophan. The J gene is TRBJ1-5, the V gene TRBV11-2; TRBD1 agrees at 12 bases. Unmatched junction bases numbered 6, after V lost 5 bases and J lost 7 bases. This CDR3 comprises 15 residues. In germline, CDR1 is SGHAT, CDR2 FQNNGV. Here the CDR3 DNA reads TGTGCCAGCAGCCCGCCGGGGACAGGGGGCCAGCCCCAGCATCTT. It codes for CASSPPGTGGQPQHL.

This clonotype was found many times. This sequence joins TRBV28 and TRBJ1-5; 8 bases line up with TRBD1. The V gene end was trimmed by 6 bases and the J gene end by 3 bases; junction bases not matched to a gene: 7. The CDR3 runs to 15 residues. Germline V gives CDR1 MDHEN, CDR2 SYDVKM. The CDR3 sequence: CASSWSDRDNQPQHF. The DNA of the CDR3 is TGTGCCAGCAGCTGGTCGGACAGGGACAATCAGCCCCAGCATTTT. Looking up the rest from reference TRBV28 and TRBJ1-5 gives the full variable domain: DVKVTQSSRYLVKRTGEKVFLECVQDMDHENMFWYRQDPGLGLRLIYFSYDVKMKEKGDIPEGYSVSREKKERFSLILESASTNQTSMYLCASSWSDRDNQPQHFGDGTRLSIL.

This sequence joins TRBV5-1 and TRBJ2-1; TRBD2 might be the D (6 bases). V was clipped by 2 bases and J by 4 bases, with 13 bases between them. From germline, CDR1 is SGHRS and CDR2 YFSETQ. This CDR3 is built from 15 residues. In nucleotides, the CDR3 is TGCGCCAGCAGCTTTGGAGGGGTTAGGTACAATGAGCAGTTCTTC. It is translated as CASSFGGVRYNEQFF.

This clonotype was detected ten times or more. The chain couples TRBV15 to TRBJ1-1; no firm D call. The CDR3 is 13 residues long. Germline-derived CDR1 and CDR2 are LNHNV and YYDKDF (reference sequence). V was cut by 3 bases and J by 2 bases, with 7 bases left in between. Written as DNA, the CDR3 is TGTGCCACCAGCAGTACCTCTAACACTGAAGCTTTCTTT. It encodes CATSSTSNTEAFF. Based on the CDR3 plus reference TRBV15 and TRBJ1-1, the full variable domain is DAMVIQNPRYQVTQFGKPVTLSCSQTLNHNVMYWYQQKSSQAPKLLFHYYDKDFNNEADTPDNFQSRRPNTSFCFLDIRSPGLGDTAMYLCATSSTSNTEAFFGQGTRLTVV.

The chain links TRBV11-2 to TRBJ2-1, with 8 positions matching TRBD1. The germline V gene encodes CDR1 SGHAT and CDR2 FQNNGV. The CDR3 has 16 amino acids. Trimming took 0 bases from V and 4 from J; bases not matched to a gene: 5. The CDR3 region has the DNA TGTGCCAGCAGCTTAGAGTCTGGACAGGGTTACAATGAGCAGTTCTTC. Its translation: CASSLESGQGYNEQFF.

With respect to this clonotype: This may come from a read error, since a much larger clone is one base off. The chain couples TRBV11-2 to TRBJ2-2, with D perhaps matching TRBD1 or TRBD2 (5 bases each). Trimming took 4 bases from V and 3 from J, leaving 9 bases between them. The CDR3 extends over 14 amino acids. CDR1 SGHAT and CDR2 FQNNGV come from the germline V gene. DNA of the CDR3: TGTGCCAGCAGCTCGGGGCGGGACACCGGGGAGCTGTTTTTT. Protein sequence: CASSSGRDTGELFF.

This clonotype turned up a few times. V and J are TRBV29-1 and TRBJ2-1; TRBD1 matches at 7 bases. Germline V gene lookup returns CDR1 SQVTM and CDR2 ANQGSEA. This CDR3 comprises 14 residues. Germline trimming cut 7 bases from V and 0 bases from J; bases unmatched to any gene: 6. In nucleotides, the CDR3 is TGCAGCGCCCGGGACAGAGACTCCTACAATGAGCAGTTCTTC. Its translation: CSARDRDSYNEQFF.

This clonotype was seen repeatedly, ten times or more. This chain connects TRBV6-2 or TRBV6-3 to TRBJ2-1, with 8 bases matching TRBD1. The germline V gene has CDR1 MNHEY and CDR2 SVGEGT. With V trimmed by 6 bases and J by 5 bases, 12 bases remained unmatched. The CDR3 spans 16 residues. In DNA, the CDR3 is TGTGCCAGCAGACCCCGGACAGGGTTAACCCACAATGAGCAGTTCTTC. It codes for CASRPRTGLTHNEQFF.

This clonotype was seen many times. V and J are TRBV18 and TRBJ2-3; D unresolved. V gave up 6 bases and J gave up 6 bases, with 7 bases separating them. The CDR3 has 11 amino acids. Germline CDR1 KGHSH, CDR2 LQKENI. CDR3 loop: CASSDRDTQYF. CDR3 DNA: TGTGCCAGCTCCGATCGCGATACGCAGTATTTT.

This clonotype has ten or more counts. This sequence joins TRBV13 and TRBJ2-7; 9 bases fit TRBD1. J was trimmed by 6 bases and V by 7 bases; bases with no gene match: 13. The CDR3 contains 15 residues. Per germline, CDR1 PRHDT and CDR2 FYEKMQ (reference sequence). The CDR3 DNA follows: TGTGCCAGCAATCACTGGGACAGGGCCTCGGGCGAGCAGTACTTC. Translation gives CASNHWDRASGEQYF.